Below are 14 T cell receptor beta chains sequenced from a single sample in a study of identical twins. From the 5' RACE reads, TCRdb called clonotypes with MiXCR, one entry per CDR3 protein. The table shows fewer than 250,000 distinct CDR3 sequences, with 5.5% to 8% occurring only once. The sample also formed part of further work on yellow fever vaccine responses in identical twins.

Sequencing input: memory (CD45RO+) T cells sorted from blood. Source of these receptors: a woman between 18 and 29 years old in good health.

This clonotype has a count of ten or more. V usage is TRBV5-5 and J usage is TRBJ2-2, with 7 bases lining up with TRBD1. Germline trimming cut 4 bases from V and 2 bases from J; bases unmatched to any gene: 11. Germline CDR1 SGHKS, CDR2 YYEKEE (reference sequence). This CDR3 spans 17 amino acids. The DNA for the CDR3 is TGTGCCAGCAGCCGGATTCGGGACAGAACAAACACCGGGGAGCTGTTTTTT. It yields the protein CASSRIRDRTNTGELFF.

This clonotype occurred many times. The genes are TRBV7-6 and TRBJ2-1; D is ambiguous. The CDR3 sequence is 15 residues long. Germline CDR1 SGHVS, CDR2 FNYEAQ. Between the trimmed V and J ends, which lost 1 base and 7 bases, there was a span of 14 bases. CDR3 sequence (DNA): TGTGCCAGCAGCTTAGGGGGTGGGTTGTATAATGAGCAGTTCTTC. This sequence encodes CASSLGGGLYNEQFF.

Points on this clonotype: A much larger clone differs by one base, so this may be a read error. In DNA, the CDR3 is TGTGCCAGCAGTTTGGGGCCACAGACGCAGTTCTTC. The encoded protein is CASSLGPQTQFF. This chain uses TRBV12-3 or TRBV12-4 with TRBJ2-1; TRBD1 might be the D (5 bases). V was shortened by 3 bases and J by 12 bases, with 12 bases between the two germline ends. The CDR3 has 12 residues.

Ten or more counts support this clonotype. This rearrangement joins TRBV5-1 to TRBJ1-1, with D tentatively TRBD1 (6 bases). Germline assignment: CDR1 SGHRS and CDR2 YFSETQ. Trimming left V 0 bases short and J 0 bases short, with 18 bases between. The CDR3 is 18 residues long. CDR3 sequence (DNA): TGCGCCAGCAGCTTGGATATTAGGGGGTCAGTATTGAACACTGAAGCTTTCTTT. This translates into CASSLDIRGSVLNTEAFF. The whole variable domain, remainder taken from reference TRBV5-1 and TRBJ1-1, is KAGVTQTPRYLIKTRGQQVTLSCSPISGHRSVSWYQQTPGQGLQFLFEYFSETQRNKGNFPGRFSGRQFSNSRSEMNVSTLELGDSALYLCASSLDIRGSVLNTEAFFGQGTRLTVV.

In this sample, this clonotype turned up a few times. The chain employs TRBV6-2 or TRBV6-3 and TRBJ2-1; D is ambiguous. V lost 1 base to trimming and J lost 7 bases, with 8 bases between them. The germline gives CDR1 MNHEY, CDR2 SVGEGT. This CDR3 is 13 amino acids long. The CDR3 loop is CASSYFAENEQFF. Here the CDR3 DNA reads TGTGCCAGCAGTTACTTTGCCGAAAATGAGCAGTTCTTC.

V gene TRBV5-5 combines with J gene TRBJ2-7, with a weak D call TRBD1 (6 bases). The germline V gene has CDR1 SGHKS and CDR2 YYEKEE (reference sequence). Trimming left V 4 bases short and J 2 bases short, with 13 bases between. CDR3 length: 14 amino acids. CDR3 in DNA: TGTGCCAGCAGCAGTACAGGGACACCCTACGAGCAGTACTTC. It yields the protein CASSSTGTPYEQYF.

The chain uses TRBV5-6 and TRBJ2-7, with D possibly matching TRBD2 (5 bases). Per germline, CDR1 SGHDT and CDR2 YYEEEE. Trimming took off 1 base at V and 7 bases at J, with 18 bases between the two ends. The CDR3 consists of 15 residues. CDR3 amino acids: CASSLTGYQSREQYF. The CDR3, as DNA: TGTGCCAGCAGCTTGACGGGATACCAGTCGAGGGAGCAGTACTTC.

There are a few counts of this clonotype. The rearrangement uses TRBV20-1 and TRBJ2-1; TRBD2 matches 7 bases. Germline V gene lookup returns CDR1 DFQATT and CDR2 SNEGSKA (reference sequence). The CDR3 runs to 14 residues. Trimming took 6 bases from V and 9 from J; bases not matched to a gene: 14. The CDR3 sequence: CSARAGGRESEQFF. The CDR3 DNA is TGCAGTGCAAGGGCAGGTGGGCGGGAGAGTGAGCAGTTCTTC.

At least ten counts were recorded for this clonotype. V usage is TRBV12-3 or TRBV12-4 and J usage is TRBJ1-2; 8 nucleotides line up with TRBD1. The CDR3 loop spans 13 amino acids. The J segment lost 4 bases and the V segment lost 7 bases, leaving 5 bases of the junction unmatched. Here the CDR3 reads CASTMDRAYGYTF. CDR3 DNA: TGTGCCAGCACTATGGACAGGGCCTATGGCTACACCTTC.

V gene TRBV27 combines with J gene TRBJ1-2; D perhaps matches TRBD1 (5 bases). Trimming removed 0 bases from V and 2 bases from J, with 10 bases in between. The CDR3 loop spans 15 amino acids. Germline lookup yields CDR1 MNHEY and CDR2 SMNVEV (reference sequence). The CDR3 loop is CASSLSRTHNYGYTF. CDR3 coding DNA: TGTGCCAGCAGTTTATCCCGGACACACAACTATGGCTACACCTTC.

The chain is built from TRBV2 and TRBJ2-6; 8 nucleotides agree with TRBD2. Trimming cost V 2 bases and J 0 bases; bases outside gene matches: 0. CDR3 length: 16 amino acids. Germline CDR1 is SNHLY and CDR2 is FYNNEI. The CDR3 loop reads CASSERGGSGANVLTF. The DNA for the CDR3 is TGTGCCAGCAGTGAACGGGGGGGCTCTGGGGCCAACGTCCTGACTTTC.

This clonotype was recorded a few times. The rearrangement uses TRBV10-2 and TRBJ2-5; 12 bases fit TRBD1. This CDR3 is built from 17 residues. V lost 6 bases, J lost 5 bases, and 13 bases stayed unmatched. Germline assignment: CDR1 WSHSY and CDR2 SAAADI. DNA of the CDR3: TGCGCCAGCAGGAGCAACCCCGGGACAGGGGGCTTGGAGACCCAGTACTTC. Protein: CASRSNPGTGGLETQYF.

The chain has TRBV5-1 and TRBJ2-3; D call uncertain. The germline V gene encodes CDR1 SGHRS and CDR2 YFSETQ. V dropped 0 bases and J dropped 3 bases, with 20 bases sitting between them. The CDR3 runs to 18 residues. CDR3 in DNA: TGCGCCAGCAGCTTGGAACCTCCGGGCCCCATTATGACAGATACGCAGTATTTT. Its protein is CASSLEPPGPIMTDTQYF.

This clonotype has at least ten counts. The rearrangement uses TRBV20-1 and TRBJ2-5, with 14 nucleotides matching TRBD2. V dropped 6 bases and J dropped 4; count of bases not matched to a gene: 10. Germline CDR1 reads DFQATT; CDR2 reads SNEGSKA (reference sequence). The CDR3 totals 16 residues. The CDR3 DNA sequence: TGCAGTGCCGAAGGGACTAGCGGGGGAGGGCGAGAGACCCAGTACTTC. Protein sequence: CSAEGTSGGGRETQYF.